A single sample is the source of the 11 T cell receptor beta chains below, sequenced in a study of T cell responses to AZD1222 COVID-19 vaccine. Here immunoSEQ multiplex PCR was the method, and the copy in TCRdb shows in-frame clones only, minus some. This table holds approximately 74,000 clones, 87% found once. This sample comprised peripheral blood, obtained 28 days after the second AZD1222 dose. These receptors came from an adult who received the AZD1222 COVID-19 vaccine.

The rearrangement joins TRBV9 to TRBJ2-1; 8 bases match TRBD1. In germline, CDR1 is SGDLS, CDR2 YYNGEE. With 4 bases clipped from V and 1 base from J, the junction kept 10 bases outside the gene matches. The CDR3 runs to 17 residues. This CDR3 is CASSPSGQGLSYNEQFF. CDR3 nucleotides: TGTGCCAGCAGCCCAAGCGGACAGGGCCTTTCCTACAATGAGCAGTTCTTC.

The rearrangement links TRBV18 to TRBJ2-7, with 7 bases identical to TRBD1. The length of the CDR3 is 13 residues. V dropped 3 bases and J dropped 5; count of bases not matched to a gene: 4. Germline CDR1 reads KGHSH; CDR2 reads LQKENI. The CDR3, as DNA: TGTGCCAGCTCACCGACAGGGCCTGACGAGCAGTACTTC. Protein product: CASSPTGPDEQYF.

This CDR3 reads CASSLDGRTGSDTF. The CDR3 nucleotides read TGTGCCAGCAGCTTAGACGGGAGGACAGGGTCTGACACCTTC. V and J are TRBV7-2 and TRBJ1-2; 8 bases align to TRBD1. After removal of 1 base from V and 12 bases from J, the junction contained 10 bases not matched to a gene. CDR1 and CDR2 (germline): SGHTA, FQGNSA. The CDR3 sequence is 14 residues long.

This chain connects TRBV4-2 to TRBJ1-1; D is unclear. Germline CDR1 reads LGHNA; CDR2 reads YNFKEQ. V was clipped by 5 bases and J by 1 base, with 11 bases between them. This CDR3 spans 14 amino acids. The CDR3 DNA is TGTGCCAGCAGCTTACCGACCGGGAACACTGAAGCTTTCTTT. Its translation is CASSLPTGNTEAFF.

The CDR3 bases are TGTGCCAGTAGTCCCCGGGCCGGGGAGCTGTTTTTT. Its protein product is CASSPRAGELFF. The chain couples TRBV19 to TRBJ2-2; D not resolved. Trimming removed 5 bases from V and 6 bases from J, with 7 bases in between. There are 12 residues in the CDR3. Germline-derived CDR1 and CDR2 are LNHDA and SQIVND (reference sequence).

This chain joins TRBV2 and TRBJ1-5; a weak D match, TRBD1 (6 bases). CDR1 SNHLY and CDR2 FYNNEI come from the germline V gene. The CDR3 covers 15 residues. V was pared by 4 bases and J by 5 bases, with 15 bases between. DNA for the CDR3: TGTGCCAGCAGTGGAGTTTACAGGGAAGATCAGCCCCAGCATTTT. The encoded protein is CASSGVYREDQPQHF.

The chain employs TRBV19 and TRBJ2-1, with D unresolved. Germline V CDR1 and CDR2: LNHDA, SQIVND (reference sequence). Trimming cost V 3 bases and J 12 bases, with 9 bases left between them. This CDR3 contains 11 residues. The CDR3: CASSIGLRQFF. In DNA, the CDR3 is TGTGCCAGTAGTATTGGTTTAAGGCAGTTCTTC.

This clone was observed a few times. J is TRBJ1-1 and V is TRBV19; tentatively, D is TRBD1 (5 bases). V lost 7 bases, J lost 2 bases, and 14 bases lay in between. The CDR3 covers 14 residues. Germline-derived CDR1 and CDR2 are LNHDA and SQIVND (reference sequence). The CDR3 bases are TGTGCCAGTACCGTGGGGCAGGCTAACACTGAAGCTTTCTTT. Protein sequence: CASTVGQANTEAFF.

The chain links TRBV19 to TRBJ2-3; unclear D gene. This CDR3 contains 17 residues. V lost 4 bases and J 0 bases, leaving 17 bases between the germline ends. CDR1 is LNHDA and CDR2 is SQIVND in the germline V gene (reference sequence). The CDR3 DNA follows: TGTGCCAGTAGTACCCCCGGGTCAGGAATGAGCACAGATACGCAGTATTTT. Translated, it gives CASSTPGSGMSTDTQYF.

This rearrangement joins TRBV7-9 to TRBJ2-1; the D is unclear. CDR3 length: 14 amino acids. V was pared by 4 bases and J by 6 bases, with 13 bases between. Germline lookup yields CDR1 SEHNR and CDR2 FQNEAQ (reference sequence). Here the CDR3 reads CASSSSGPTNEQFF. The DNA for the CDR3 is TGTGCCAGCAGCTCCTCTGGCCCGACCAATGAGCAGTTCTTC. The full variable domain, rest sourced from reference TRBV7-9 and TRBJ2-1, is DTGVSQNPRHKITKRGQNVTFRCDPISEHNRLYWYRQTLGQGPEFLTYFQNEAQLEKSRLLSDRFSAERPKGSFSTLEIQRTEQGDSAMYLCASSSSGPTNEQFFGPGTRLTVL.

The V gene is TRBV7-8, the J gene TRBJ1-4; D call uncertain. Per germline, CDR1 SGHVS and CDR2 FQNEAQ. V gave up 0 bases and J gave up 0 bases, with 5 bases separating them. This CDR3 is 15 amino acids long. This CDR3 reads CASSLAVATNEKLFF. The CDR3 DNA reads TGTGCCAGCAGCTTAGCTGTTGCAACTAATGAAAAACTGTTTTTT. Filled out from reference TRBV7-8 and TRBJ1-4, the complete variable domain reads GAGVSQSPRYKVAKRGQDVALRCDPISGHVSLFWYQQALGQGPEFLTYFQNEAQLDKSGLPSDRFFAERPEGSVSTLKIQRTQQEDSAVYLCASSLAVATNEKLFFGSGTQLSVL.